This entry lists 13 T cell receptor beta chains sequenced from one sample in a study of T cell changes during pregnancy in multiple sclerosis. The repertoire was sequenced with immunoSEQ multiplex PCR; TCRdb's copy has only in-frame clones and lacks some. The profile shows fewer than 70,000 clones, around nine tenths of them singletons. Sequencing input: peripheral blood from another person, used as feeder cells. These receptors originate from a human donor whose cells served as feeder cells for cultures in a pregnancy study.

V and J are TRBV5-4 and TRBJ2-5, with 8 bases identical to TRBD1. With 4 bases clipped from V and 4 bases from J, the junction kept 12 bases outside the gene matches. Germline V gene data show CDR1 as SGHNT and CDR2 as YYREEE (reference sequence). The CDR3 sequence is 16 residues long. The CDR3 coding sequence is TGTGCCAGCAGCCCATGGAGCCCAGGGGGCGGAGAGACCCAGTACTTC. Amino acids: CASSPWSPGGGETQYF.

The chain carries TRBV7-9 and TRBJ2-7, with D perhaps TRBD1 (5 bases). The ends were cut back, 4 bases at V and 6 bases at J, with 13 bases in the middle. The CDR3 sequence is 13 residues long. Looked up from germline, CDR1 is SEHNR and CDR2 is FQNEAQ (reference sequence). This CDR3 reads CASSSTGFSEQYF. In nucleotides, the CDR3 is TGTGCCAGCAGCTCAACAGGTTTTAGCGAGCAGTACTTC.

The CDR3 DNA reads TGCGCCAGCAGCAAAACAGGGACGGACTACTATGGCTACACCTTC. Translation gives CASSKTGTDYYGYTF. The V gene is TRBV5-1, the J gene TRBJ1-2; D may be TRBD1 (6 bases). V lost 4 bases and J 3 bases, leaving 16 bases between the germline ends. CDR1 and CDR2 from the germline V gene are SGHRS and YFSETQ. The CDR3 runs to 15 residues.

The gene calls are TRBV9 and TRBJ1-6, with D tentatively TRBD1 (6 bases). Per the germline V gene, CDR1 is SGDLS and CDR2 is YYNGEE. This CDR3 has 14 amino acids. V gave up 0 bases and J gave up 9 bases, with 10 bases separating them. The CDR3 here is CASSVGGGISPLHF. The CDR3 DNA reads TGTGCCAGCAGCGTAGGGGGGGGCATTTCACCCCTCCACTTT. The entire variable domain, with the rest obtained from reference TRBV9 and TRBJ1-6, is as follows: DSGVTQTPKHLITATGQRVTLRCSPRSGDLSVYWYQQSLDQGLQFLIQYYNGEERAKGNILERFSAQQFPDLHSELNLSSLELGDSALYFCASSVGGGISPLHFGNGTRLTVT.

CDR3 sequence (DNA): TGTGCCAGCAGCTTGAGTGACAGAGCTCACTACGAGCAGTACTTC. Translation gives CASSLSDRAHYEQYF. The V gene is TRBV7-8, the J gene TRBJ2-7; a weak D match, TRBD1 (5 bases). CDR1 is SGHVS, CDR2 FQNEAQ, per germline. The CDR3 runs to 15 residues. V lost 3 bases, J lost 3 bases, and 15 bases lay in between.

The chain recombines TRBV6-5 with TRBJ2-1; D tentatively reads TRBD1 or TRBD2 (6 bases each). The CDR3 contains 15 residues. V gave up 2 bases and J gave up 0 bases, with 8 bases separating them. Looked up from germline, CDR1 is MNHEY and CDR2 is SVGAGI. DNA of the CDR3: TGTGCCAGCAGTTACAGGGGGGACTCCTACAATGAGCAGTTCTTC. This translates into CASSYRGDSYNEQFF.

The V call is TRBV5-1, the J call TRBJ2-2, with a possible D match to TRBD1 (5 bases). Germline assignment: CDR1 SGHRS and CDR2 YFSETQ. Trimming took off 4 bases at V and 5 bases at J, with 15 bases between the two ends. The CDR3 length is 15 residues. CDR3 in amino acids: CASSNSGKRTGELFF. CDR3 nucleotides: TGCGCCAGCAGCAACTCAGGGAAGAGGACCGGGGAGCTGTTTTTT.

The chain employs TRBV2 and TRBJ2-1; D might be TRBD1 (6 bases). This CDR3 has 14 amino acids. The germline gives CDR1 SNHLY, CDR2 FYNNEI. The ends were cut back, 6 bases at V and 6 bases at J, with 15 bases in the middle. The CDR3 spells CASREDSQGNEQFF. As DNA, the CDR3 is TGTGCCAGCAGAGAGGACAGCCAAGGCAATGAGCAGTTCTTC.

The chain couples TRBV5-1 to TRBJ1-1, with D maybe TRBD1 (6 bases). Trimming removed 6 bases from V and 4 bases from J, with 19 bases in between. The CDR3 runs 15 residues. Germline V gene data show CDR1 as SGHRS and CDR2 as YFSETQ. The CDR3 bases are TGCGCCAGCATCGACCTCACGAGGGGGGGCACTGAAGCTTTCTTT. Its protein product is CASIDLTRGGTEAFF.

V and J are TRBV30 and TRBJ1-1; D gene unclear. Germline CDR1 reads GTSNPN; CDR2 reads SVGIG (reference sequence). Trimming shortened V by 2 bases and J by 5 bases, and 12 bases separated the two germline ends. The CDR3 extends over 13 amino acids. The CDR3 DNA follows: TGTGCCTGGAGTAATTCCGGGTGGACTGAAGCTTTCTTT. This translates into CAWSNSGWTEAFF.

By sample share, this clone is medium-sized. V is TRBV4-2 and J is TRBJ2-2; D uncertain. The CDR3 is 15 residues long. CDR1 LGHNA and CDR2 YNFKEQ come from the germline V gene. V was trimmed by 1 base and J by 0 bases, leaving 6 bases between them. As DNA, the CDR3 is TGTGCCAGCAGCCAAGGCGAATCGAACACCGGGGAGCTGTTTTTT. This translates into CASSQGESNTGELFF.

The CDR3 DNA sequence: TGTGCCAGCAGTTCGGGGCGGTACAATGAGCAGTTCTTC. It specifies CASSSGRYNEQFF. This chain joins TRBV28 and TRBJ2-1; the D gene could be TRBD1 or TRBD2 (5 bases each). The CDR3 has 13 residues. The germline V gene encodes CDR1 MDHEN and CDR2 SYDVKM. Trimming left V 4 bases short and J 4 bases short, with 8 bases between.

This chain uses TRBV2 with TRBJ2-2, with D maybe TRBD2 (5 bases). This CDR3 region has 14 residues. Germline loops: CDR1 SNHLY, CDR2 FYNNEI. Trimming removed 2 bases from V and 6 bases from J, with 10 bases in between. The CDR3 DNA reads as TGTGCCAGCAGTGAATTTATCGGGGCCGGGGAGCTGTTTTTT. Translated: CASSEFIGAGELFF.